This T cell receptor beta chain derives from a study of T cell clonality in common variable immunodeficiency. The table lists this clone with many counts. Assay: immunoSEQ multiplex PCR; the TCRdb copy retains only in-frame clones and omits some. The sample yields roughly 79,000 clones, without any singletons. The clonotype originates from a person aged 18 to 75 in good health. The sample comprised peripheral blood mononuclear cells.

The DNA read from the CDR3 is TGTGCCAGCTCACTACTCACAGATACG. Translation: CASSLLTDT. The whole CDR3 sequence reads CASSLLTDTQYF. The chain uses TRBV18 and TRBJ2-3, with D hard to call. The read gets to within 3 residues of the CDR3 end, and the germline J gene fills in the rest. This CDR3 has 12 residues. V was pared by 4 bases and J by 2 bases, with 4 bases between. From germline, CDR1 is KGHSH and CDR2 LQKENI.